Listed here are 19 T cell receptor beta chains from one sample, sequenced in a study of OX40 agonist ivuxolimab in advanced cancers. Data came from immunoSEQ multiplex PCR; TCRdb stores just in-frame clones and leaves some out. The sample has approximately 46,000 clones; roughly three quarters are singletons. The sample here was CD4+ or CD8+ T cells sorted from blood, taken in a trial of the OX40 agonist ivuxolimab. The receptor source for this set is an adult with an advanced solid tumor such as melanoma, head and neck, liver or kidney cancer.

This chain joins TRBV18 and TRBJ2-1; D remains unclear. V was pared by 3 bases and J by 4 bases, with 7 bases between. The CDR3 is made up of 13 amino acids. Looked up from germline, CDR1 is KGHSH and CDR2 is LQKENI. The CDR3 loop reads CASSPAGYNEQFF. In DNA form, the CDR3 reads TGTGCCAGCTCACCGGCTGGATACAATGAGCAGTTCTTC.

The chain joins TRBV7-9 to TRBJ2-5, with D perhaps TRBD1 or TRBD2 (5 bases each). CDR3 length: 17 amino acids. Per germline, CDR1 SEHNR and CDR2 FQNEAQ (reference sequence). V shed 6 bases and J shed 1 base, with 21 bases lying between them. CDR3 sequence: CASSQAAGIFSQETQYF. The DNA for the CDR3 is TGTGCCAGCAGTCAAGCGGCAGGGATTTTTTCCCAAGAGACCCAGTACTTC.

This clone was recorded once. The chain combines TRBV5-1 with TRBJ2-3; maybe TRBD2 (6 bases). The length of the CDR3 is 16 residues. V was trimmed by 1 base and J by 0 bases, leaving 12 bases between them. From germline, CDR1 is SGHRS and CDR2 YFSETQ. The CDR3 protein is CASSLRSGPSTDTQYF. The CDR3 region has the DNA TGCGCCAGCAGCTTGAGAAGCGGGCCTAGCACAGATACGCAGTATTTT. The entire variable domain, with the rest obtained from reference TRBV5-1 and TRBJ2-3, is as follows: KAGVTQTPRYLIKTRGQQVTLSCSPISGHRSVSWYQQTPGQGLQFLFEYFSETQRNKGNFPGRFSGRQFSNSRSEMNVSTLELGDSALYLCASSLRSGPSTDTQYFGPGTRLTVL.

V is TRBV20-1 and J is TRBJ2-1; D remains ambiguous. CDR1 DFQATT and CDR2 SNEGSKA come from the germline V gene (reference sequence). This CDR3 is built from 11 residues. The ends were cut back, 5 bases at V and 8 bases at J, with 10 bases in the middle. CDR3 DNA: TGCAGTGCTGGAAATACCCATGAGCAGTTCTTC. Translated: CSAGNTHEQFF.

This chain uses TRBV6-1 with TRBJ2-3; 7 nucleotides align to TRBD2. This CDR3 is 14 amino acids long. Per the germline V gene, CDR1 is MNHNS and CDR2 is SASEGT. The J segment lost 2 bases and the V segment lost 7 bases, leaving 6 bases of the junction unmatched. This CDR3 is CASKRDWSTDTQYF. The CDR3 DNA reads as TGTGCCAGCAAGCGGGACTGGTCCACAGATACGCAGTATTTT.

V and J are TRBV19 and TRBJ2-1; TRBD1 matches 8 bases. The CDR3 runs to 15 residues. The junction had 10 bases not matched to a gene; V was cut back by 7 bases and J by 5 bases. CDR1 and CDR2 (germline): LNHDA, SQIVND (reference sequence). CDR3 region: CASNPAGGGHNEQFF. As DNA, the CDR3 is TGTGCCAGTAACCCGGCAGGGGGCGGCCACAATGAGCAGTTCTTC.

The chain links TRBV28 to TRBJ1-5, with D possibly matching TRBD1 (6 bases). The CDR3 is 12 residues long. The V gene's germline CDR1 is MDHEN and CDR2 SYDVKM. V was trimmed by 6 bases and J by 8 bases, leaving 11 bases between them. The CDR3 loop is CASRWGAKPQHF. CDR3 bases: TGTGCCAGCAGGTGGGGGGCTAAGCCCCAGCATTTT.

The J gene is TRBJ1-4, the V gene TRBV28; D unclear. Germline V gene sequence: CDR1 MDHEN, CDR2 SYDVKM. The CDR3 extends over 15 amino acids. Deletions cut 8 bases from V and 0 bases from J, with 13 bases between. DNA of the CDR3: TGTGCCAGCGAAACCTTAGGAGCAACTAATGAAAAACTGTTTTTT. It specifies CASETLGATNEKLFF.

The gene calls are TRBV10-2 and TRBJ1-1, with a weak D call TRBD1 (5 bases). This CDR3 is 14 amino acids long. In germline, CDR1 is WSHSY, CDR2 SAAADI. V was trimmed by 4 bases and J by 6 bases, leaving 15 bases between them. The CDR3 DNA sequence: TGCGCCAGCAGTGGTGGGCGGCAGGGCCCTGAAGCTTTCTTT. Protein product: CASSGGRQGPEAFF.

V and J are TRBV6-1 and TRBJ2-7, with TRBD2 identical over 9 bases. Unmatched junction bases numbered 0, after V lost 1 base and J lost 2 bases. This CDR3 contains 14 residues. Germline V gene data show CDR1 as MNHNS and CDR2 as SASEGT. CDR3 nucleotides: TGTGCCAGCAGTGAAGGCGGGAGGGCCTACGAGCAGTACTTC. Protein: CASSEGGRAYEQYF.

The chain recombines TRBV2 with TRBJ1-1; the match to TRBD1 covers 10 bases. Germline CDR1 is SNHLY and CDR2 is FYNNEI. V lost 9 bases to trimming and J lost 6 bases; unmatched junction nucleotides: 16. The CDR3 has 16 residues. CDR3 sequence reads: CASLTGGWMGRAEAFF. The CDR3 nucleotides are TGTGCCAGTTTGACAGGGGGCTGGATGGGACGCGCTGAAGCTTTCTTT.

This CDR3 reads CASSSLAGGGKVDTQYF. The CDR3 nucleotides are TGTGCCAGCAGCTCCCTAGCGGGAGGTGGGAAAGTGGATACGCAGTATTTT. This sequence joins TRBV7-9 and TRBJ2-3; 11 nucleotides align to TRBD2. Germline CDR1 is SEHNR and CDR2 is FQNEAQ (reference sequence). CDR3 length: 17 residues. With 4 bases clipped from V and 6 bases from J, the junction kept 12 bases outside the gene matches.

The gene calls are TRBV4-3 and TRBJ1-1; D may be TRBD1 (5 bases). The V and J ends lost 1 base and 1 base respectively, with 16 bases between them. The germline V gene encodes CDR1 LGHNA and CDR2 YSLEER. This CDR3 has 17 residues. The CDR3 DNA reads TGCGCCAGCAGCCAAGCCTTAATGGGACCGCGGAACACTGAAGCTTTCTTT. The encoded protein is CASSQALMGPRNTEAFF.

The chain recombines TRBV19 with TRBJ2-3; tentative D call: TRBD2 (8 bases). Germline assignment: CDR1 LNHDA and CDR2 SQIVND (reference sequence). V was cut by 1 base and J by 2 bases, with 19 bases left in between. The CDR3 has 18 residues. The DNA of the CDR3 is TGTGCCAGTAGTATAGTTTGGGACAGCGGGAGTCTCACAGATACGCAGTATTTT. As protein: CASSIVWDSGSLTDTQYF.

This clone was seen a single time. The chain couples TRBV5-4 to TRBJ2-2; D call uncertain. Trimming removed 4 bases from V and 1 base from J, with 8 bases in between. Germline loops: CDR1 SGHNT, CDR2 YYREEE (reference sequence). The CDR3 has 14 amino acids. The CDR3 region is CASSPYKNTGELFF. For the CDR3, the DNA is TGTGCCAGCAGCCCTTACAAGAACACCGGGGAGCTGTTTTTT. The full variable domain, with the rest looked up from reference TRBV5-4 and TRBJ2-2, is ETGVTQSPTHLIKTRGQQVTLRCSSQSGHNTVSWYQQALGQGPQFIFQYYREEENGRGNFPPRFSGLQFPNYSSELNVNALELDDSALYLCASSPYKNTGELFFGEGSRLTVL.

V and J are TRBV19 and TRBJ2-2; possibly TRBD1 for D (6 bases). Trimming removed 4 bases at V and 6 bases at J, with 9 bases between. CDR1 is LNHDA, CDR2 SQIVND, per germline (reference sequence). The CDR3 spans 13 residues. The CDR3 region has the DNA TGTGCCAGTAGTACCCACAGGGCCGGGGAGCTGTTTTTT. The encoded protein is CASSTHRAGELFF. Full variable domain (missing parts from reference TRBV19 and TRBJ2-2): DGGITQSPKYLFRKEGQNVTLSCEQNLNHDAMYWYRQDPGQGLRLIYYSQIVNDFQKGDIAEGYSVSREKKESFPLTVTSAQKNPTAFYLCASSTHRAGELFFGEGSRLTVL.

V usage is TRBV5-4 and J usage is TRBJ2-4; tentatively, D is TRBD1 (6 bases). The germline V gene has CDR1 SGHNT and CDR2 YYREEE (reference sequence). V lost 1 base and J 1 base, leaving 12 bases between the germline ends. The CDR3 covers 16 residues. The CDR3 DNA reads as TGTGCCAGCAGCTTGCGGCAGGGGAAGGCCAAAAACATTCAGTACTTC. Protein product: CASSLRQGKAKNIQYF. The entire variable domain, with the rest obtained from reference TRBV5-4 and TRBJ2-4, is as follows: ETGVTQSPTHLIKTRGQQVTLRCSSQSGHNTVSWYQQALGQGPQFIFQYYREEENGRGNFPPRFSGLQFPNYSSELNVNALELDDSALYLCASSLRQGKAKNIQYFGAGTRLSVL.

This chain uses TRBV28 with TRBJ2-1; 7 bases align to TRBD1. This CDR3 is built from 16 residues. CDR1 is MDHEN, CDR2 SYDVKM, per germline. Trimming removed 5 bases from V and 1 base from J; junction bases left unmatched: 8. CDR3 bases: TGTGCCAGCAGTCCCGCACAGGGGCCATCCTACAATGAGCAGTTCTTC. It specifies CASSPAQGPSYNEQFF.

This clone has just one count. This sequence joins TRBV5-4 and TRBJ1-4; no reliable D call. This CDR3 region has 13 residues. Trimming left V 1 base short and J 5 bases short, with 6 bases between. Germline V gene lookup returns CDR1 SGHNT and CDR2 YYREEE (reference sequence). The CDR3 DNA sequence: TGTGCCAGCAGCTTGAAATCAAATGAAAAACTGTTTTTT. Amino acids: CASSLKSNEKLFF.